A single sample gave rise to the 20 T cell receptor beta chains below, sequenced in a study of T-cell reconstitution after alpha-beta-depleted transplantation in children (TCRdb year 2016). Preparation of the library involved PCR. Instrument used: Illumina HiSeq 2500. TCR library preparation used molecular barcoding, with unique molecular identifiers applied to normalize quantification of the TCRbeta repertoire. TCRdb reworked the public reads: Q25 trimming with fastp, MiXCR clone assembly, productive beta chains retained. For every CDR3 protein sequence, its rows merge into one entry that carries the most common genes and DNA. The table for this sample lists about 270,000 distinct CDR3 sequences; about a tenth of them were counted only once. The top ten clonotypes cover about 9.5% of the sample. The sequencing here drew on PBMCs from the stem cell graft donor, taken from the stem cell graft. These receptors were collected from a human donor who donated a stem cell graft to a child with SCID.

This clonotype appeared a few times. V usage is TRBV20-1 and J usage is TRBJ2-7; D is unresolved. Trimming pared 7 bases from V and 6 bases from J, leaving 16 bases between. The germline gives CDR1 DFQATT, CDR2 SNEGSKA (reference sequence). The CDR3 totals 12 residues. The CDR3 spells CSVSWARREQYF. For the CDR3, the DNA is TGCAGTGTATCTTGGGCCAGGCGCGAGCAGTACTTC.

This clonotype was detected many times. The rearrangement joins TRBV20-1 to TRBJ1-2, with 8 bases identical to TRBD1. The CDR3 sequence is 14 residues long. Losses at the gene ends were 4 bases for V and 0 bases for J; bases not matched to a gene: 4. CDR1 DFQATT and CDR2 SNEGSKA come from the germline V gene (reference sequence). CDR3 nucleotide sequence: TGCAGTGCTATAGACAGGGGCACTAACTATGGCTACACCTTC. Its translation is CSAIDRGTNYGYTF.

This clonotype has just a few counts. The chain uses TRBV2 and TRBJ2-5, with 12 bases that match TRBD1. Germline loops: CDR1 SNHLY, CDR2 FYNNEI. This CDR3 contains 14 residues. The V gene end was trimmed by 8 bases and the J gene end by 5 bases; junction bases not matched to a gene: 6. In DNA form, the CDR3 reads TGTGCCAGCGGGGGACAGGGGGCCCGCGAGACCCAGTACTTC. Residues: CASGGQGARETQYF.

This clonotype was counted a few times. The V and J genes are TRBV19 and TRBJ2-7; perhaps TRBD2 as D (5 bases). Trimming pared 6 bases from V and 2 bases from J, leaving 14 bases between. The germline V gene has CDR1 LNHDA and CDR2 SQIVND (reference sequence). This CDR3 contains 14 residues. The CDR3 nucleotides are TGTGCCAGTAGCCCCACGAGGGCAGCCTACGAGCAGTACTTC. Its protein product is CASSPTRAAYEQYF. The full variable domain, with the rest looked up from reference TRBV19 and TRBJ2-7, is DGGITQSPKYLFRKEGQNVTLSCEQNLNHDAMYWYRQDPGQGLRLIYYSQIVNDFQKGDIAEGYSVSREKKESFPLTVTSAQKNPTAFYLCASSPTRAAYEQYFGPGTRLTVT.

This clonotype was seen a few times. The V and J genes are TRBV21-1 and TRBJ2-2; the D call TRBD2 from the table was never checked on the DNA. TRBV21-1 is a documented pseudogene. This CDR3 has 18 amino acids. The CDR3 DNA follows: TGTGCCAGCAGCAAAGAGTGGACCCCCACCCCTCCCCCCGGGGAGCTGTTTTTT. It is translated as CASSKEWTPTPPPGELFF.

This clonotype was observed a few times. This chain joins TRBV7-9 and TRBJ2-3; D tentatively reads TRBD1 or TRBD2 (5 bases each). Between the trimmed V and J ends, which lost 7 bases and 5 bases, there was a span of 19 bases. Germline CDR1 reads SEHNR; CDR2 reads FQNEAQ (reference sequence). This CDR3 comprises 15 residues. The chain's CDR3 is CASTSGPTVGDTQYF. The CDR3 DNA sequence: TGTGCCAGCACATCGGGGCCCACCGTTGGAGATACGCAGTATTTT.

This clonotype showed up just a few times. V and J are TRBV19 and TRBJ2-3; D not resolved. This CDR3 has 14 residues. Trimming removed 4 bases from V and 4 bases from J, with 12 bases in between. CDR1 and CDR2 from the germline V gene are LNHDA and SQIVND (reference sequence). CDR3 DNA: TGTGCCAGTAGTACGGAAGGTCACGCAGATACGCAGTATTTT. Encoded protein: CASSTEGHADTQYF.

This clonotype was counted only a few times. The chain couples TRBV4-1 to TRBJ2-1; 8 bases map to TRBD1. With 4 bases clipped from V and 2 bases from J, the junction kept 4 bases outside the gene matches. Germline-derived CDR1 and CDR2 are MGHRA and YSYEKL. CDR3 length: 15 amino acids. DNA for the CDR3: TGCGCCAGCAGCCCCCCGACAGGGGCCTACAATGAGCAGTTCTTC. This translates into CASSPPTGAYNEQFF.

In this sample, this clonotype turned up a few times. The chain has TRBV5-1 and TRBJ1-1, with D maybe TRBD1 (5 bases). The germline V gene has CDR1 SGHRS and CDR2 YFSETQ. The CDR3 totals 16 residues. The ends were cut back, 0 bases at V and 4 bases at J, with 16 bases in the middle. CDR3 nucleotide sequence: TGCGCCAGCAGCTTGGCTATCCAGGGTTTTGGCACTGAAGCTTTCTTT. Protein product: CASSLAIQGFGTEAFF. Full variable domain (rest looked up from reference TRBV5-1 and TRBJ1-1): KAGVTQTPRYLIKTRGQQVTLSCSPISGHRSVSWYQQTPGQGLQFLFEYFSETQRNKGNFPGRFSGRQFSNSRSEMNVSTLELGDSALYLCASSLAIQGFGTEAFFGQGTRLTVV.

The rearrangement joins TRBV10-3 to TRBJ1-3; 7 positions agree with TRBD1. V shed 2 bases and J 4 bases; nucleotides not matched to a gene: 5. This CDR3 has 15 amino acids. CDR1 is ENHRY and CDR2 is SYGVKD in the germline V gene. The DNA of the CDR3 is TGTGCCATCAGTGAGGACAGGGCCGCCGGAAACACCATATATTTT. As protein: CAISEDRAAGNTIYF.

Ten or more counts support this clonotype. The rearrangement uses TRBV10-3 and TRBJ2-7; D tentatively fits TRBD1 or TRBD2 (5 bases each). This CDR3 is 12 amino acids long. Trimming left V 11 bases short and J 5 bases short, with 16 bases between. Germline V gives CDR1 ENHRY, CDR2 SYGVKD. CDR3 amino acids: CASGDGVDEQYF. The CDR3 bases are TGTGCCTCTGGGGACGGTGTTGACGAGCAGTACTTC.

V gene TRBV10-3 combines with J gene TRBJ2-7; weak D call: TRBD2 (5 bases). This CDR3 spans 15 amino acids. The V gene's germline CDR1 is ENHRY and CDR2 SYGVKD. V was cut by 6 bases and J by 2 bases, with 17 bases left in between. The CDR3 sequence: CAIRTSSEEPYEQYF. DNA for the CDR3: TGTGCCATCAGAACGAGTAGCGAGGAACCCTACGAGCAGTACTTC.

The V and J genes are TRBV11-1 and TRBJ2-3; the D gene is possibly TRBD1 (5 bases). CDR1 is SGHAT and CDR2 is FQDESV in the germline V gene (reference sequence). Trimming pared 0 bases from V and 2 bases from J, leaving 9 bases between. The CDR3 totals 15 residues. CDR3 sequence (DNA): TGTGCCAGCAGCTTAGCGATAGGGGTCACAGATACGCAGTATTTT. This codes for CASSLAIGVTDTQYF.

The CDR3 DNA reads TGTGCCAGCAGTTCCCCTCCTGGGGTGGCGGTGAGATTCGGCACAGATACGCAGTATTTT. Translated, it gives CASSSPPGVAVRFGTDTQYF. The rearrangement links TRBV27 to TRBJ2-3; D uncertain. Germline-derived CDR1 and CDR2 are MNHEY and SMNVEV (reference sequence). The V end was cut by 4 bases, the J end by 1 base, with 27 bases between. The CDR3 is 20 residues long.

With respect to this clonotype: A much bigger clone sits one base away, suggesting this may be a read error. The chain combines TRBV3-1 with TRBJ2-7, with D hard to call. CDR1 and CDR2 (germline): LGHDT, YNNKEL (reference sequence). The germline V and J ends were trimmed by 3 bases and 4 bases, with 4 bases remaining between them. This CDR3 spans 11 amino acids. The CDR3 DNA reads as TGTGCCAGCAGCCATGAGTACGAGCAGTACTTC. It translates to CASSHEYEQYF.

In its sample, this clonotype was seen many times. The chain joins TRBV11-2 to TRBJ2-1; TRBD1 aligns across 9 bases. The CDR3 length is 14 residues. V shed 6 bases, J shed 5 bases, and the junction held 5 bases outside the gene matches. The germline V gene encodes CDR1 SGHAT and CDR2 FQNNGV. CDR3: CASRRTGGNNEQFF. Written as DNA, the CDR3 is TGTGCCAGCAGACGCACAGGGGGCAACAATGAGCAGTTCTTC.

CDR3 in amino acids: CASSIRDRGTEAFF. The CDR3, as DNA: TGTGCCAGCAGTATCCGGGACAGGGGGACTGAAGCTTTCTTT. The chain uses TRBV12-3 or TRBV12-4 and TRBJ1-1, with 11 bases lining up with TRBD1. The CDR3 is 14 residues long. J gave up 5 bases and V 5 bases, and 4 bases lay outside the gene matches.

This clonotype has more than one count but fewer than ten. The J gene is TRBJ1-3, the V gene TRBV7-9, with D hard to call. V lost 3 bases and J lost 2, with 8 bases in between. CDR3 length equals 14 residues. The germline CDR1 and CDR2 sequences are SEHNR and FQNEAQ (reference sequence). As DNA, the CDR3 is TGTGCCAGCAGCTTTGATGGCCCTGGAAACACCATATATTTT. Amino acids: CASSFDGPGNTIYF. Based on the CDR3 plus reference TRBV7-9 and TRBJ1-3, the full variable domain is DTGVSQNPRHKITKRGQNVTFRCDPISEHNRLYWYRQTLGQGPEFLTYFQNEAQLEKSRLLSDRFSAERPKGSFSTLEIQRTEQGDSAMYLCASSFDGPGNTIYFGEGSWLTVV.

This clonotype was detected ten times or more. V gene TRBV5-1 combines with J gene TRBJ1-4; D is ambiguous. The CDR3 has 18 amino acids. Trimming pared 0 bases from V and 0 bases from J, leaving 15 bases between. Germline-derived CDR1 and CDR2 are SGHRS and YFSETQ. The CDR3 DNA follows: TGCGCCAGCAGCTTGGTAGGAGGGTCAGGAGCAACTAATGAAAAACTGTTTTTT. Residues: CASSLVGGSGATNEKLFF.

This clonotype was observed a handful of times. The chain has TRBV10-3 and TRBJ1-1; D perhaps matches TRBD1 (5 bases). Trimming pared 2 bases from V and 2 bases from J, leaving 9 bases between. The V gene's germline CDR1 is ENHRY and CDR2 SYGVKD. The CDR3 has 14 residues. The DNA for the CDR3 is TGTGCCATCAGTGAGGTCCAGGGAAACACTGAAGCTTTCTTT. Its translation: CAISEVQGNTEAFF.